These 14 T cell receptor beta chains share one sample of origin, sequenced in a study of cytomegalovirus exposure and HLA in healthy donors. The primer mix had 60 Vbeta and 13 Jbeta primers. Profiled with immunoSEQ multiplex PCR; TCRdb holds only in-frame clones, not every one. Seen here are roughly 180,000 clones, roughly 80% observed once, and the top ten hold about 6%. Sequenced material: PBMCs. The receptors shown here come from a woman aged 25 to 39 in good health and CMV-seropositive.

V and J are TRBV11-2 and TRBJ2-3; TRBD2 matches 7 bases. The CDR3 sequence is 15 residues long. Germline loops: CDR1 SGHAT, CDR2 FQNNGV. J gave up 1 base and V 1 base, and 2 bases lay outside the gene matches. This CDR3 is CASSLGRGGTDTQYF. The DNA for the CDR3 is TGTGCCAGCAGCTTAGGACGGGGGGGCACAGATACGCAGTATTTT.

The V and J genes are TRBV9 and TRBJ2-2; 10 positions agree with TRBD2. This CDR3 contains 15 residues. Germline trimming cut 2 bases from V and 7 bases from J; bases unmatched to any gene: 5. Germline CDR1 reads SGDLS; CDR2 reads YYNGEE. CDR3 loop: CASSVRAGGLGELFF. In DNA, the CDR3 is TGTGCCAGCAGCGTCCGAGCGGGGGGGCTCGGGGAGCTGTTTTTT.

This clone showed up just a few times. The V and J genes are TRBV11-3 and TRBJ2-1; 12 nucleotides align to TRBD2. Germline lookup yields CDR1 SGHNT and CDR2 YENEEA. The CDR3 sequence is 15 residues long. V dropped 4 bases and J dropped 6; count of bases not matched to a gene: 4. In nucleotides, the CDR3 is TGTGCCAGCAGCTCATTGACTAGCGGGAGCAATGAGCAGTTCTTC. This encodes CASSSLTSGSNEQFF.

This chain connects TRBV7-6 to TRBJ1-2; TRBD1 matches 7 bases. V lost 3 bases and J lost 4; bases outside the gene matches: 5. Germline CDR1 and CDR2: SGHVS and FNYEAQ. The CDR3 is made up of 14 amino acids. The CDR3: CASSFQGEVYGYTF. DNA for the CDR3: TGTGCCAGCAGCTTCCAGGGGGAAGTCTATGGCTACACCTTC.

The chain has TRBV6-5 and TRBJ2-7; D gene unclear. Germline CDR1 reads MNHEY; CDR2 reads SVGAGI. The CDR3 totals 13 residues. V was clipped by 0 bases and J by 9 bases, with 12 bases between them. This CDR3 reads CASSYSPQRRQYF. As DNA, the CDR3 is TGTGCCAGCAGTTACTCGCCTCAGAGGAGGCAGTACTTC.

The chain recombines TRBV9 with TRBJ2-5; 7 nucleotides line up with TRBD2. The CDR3 is 16 amino acids. Germline V gene data show CDR1 as SGDLS and CDR2 as YYNGEE. The J segment lost 1 base and the V segment lost 2 bases, leaving 8 bases of the junction unmatched. The CDR3 DNA follows: TGTGCCAGCAGCGTCCCCCCGCTAGCGGCCCAAGAGACCCAGTACTTC. It specifies CASSVPPLAAQETQYF.

This sequence joins TRBV19 and TRBJ1-1; 9 nucleotides align to TRBD1. The germline V gene has CDR1 LNHDA and CDR2 SQIVND (reference sequence). This CDR3 comprises 14 residues. After removal of 5 bases from V and 4 bases from J, the junction contained 5 bases not matched to a gene. In DNA, the CDR3 is TGTGCCAGTAGTCCAAGACAGGGGGGCACTGAAGCTTTCTTT. It codes for CASSPRQGGTEAFF.

This chain joins TRBV5-1 and TRBJ2-2, with 7 bases lining up with TRBD1. The CDR3 runs 16 residues. Germline V gives CDR1 SGHRS, CDR2 YFSETQ. Trimming cost V 0 bases and J 6 bases; bases outside gene matches: 8. The CDR3 sequence: CASSLETGISPGELFF. In nucleotides, the CDR3 is TGCGCCAGCAGCTTGGAGACAGGGATAAGTCCCGGGGAGCTGTTTTTT.

The gene calls are TRBV28 and TRBJ1-1, with a weak D call TRBD1 (6 bases). The V and J ends lost 6 bases and 6 bases respectively, with 17 bases between them. Germline V lookup: CDR1 MDHEN, CDR2 SYDVKM. The CDR3 runs 14 residues. The CDR3 nucleotides read TGTGCCAGCAGGGATAGGGGGATCTGGGCTGAAGCTTTCTTT. Translating it yields CASRDRGIWAEAFF.

V gene TRBV18 combines with J gene TRBJ2-1; 8 bases agree with TRBD2. There are 16 residues in the CDR3. Germline-derived CDR1 and CDR2 are KGHSH and LQKENI. V dropped 6 bases and J dropped 2; count of bases not matched to a gene: 9. Here the CDR3 DNA reads TGTGCCAGCTCCCCGCTCCCGGGACTAGCCTACAATGAGCAGTTCTTC. Protein sequence: CASSPLPGLAYNEQFF.

This clone was recorded a few times. The genes are TRBV19 and TRBJ1-5; the match to TRBD1 covers 7 bases. The length of the CDR3 is 16 residues. CDR1 LNHDA and CDR2 SQIVND come from the germline V gene (reference sequence). The J segment lost 3 bases and the V segment lost 1 base, leaving 6 bases of the junction unmatched. CDR3 nucleotide sequence: TGTGCCAGTAGTATAGTCGGGGGACAGATCAATCAGCCCCAGCATTTT. It translates to CASSIVGGQINQPQHF.

The chain uses TRBV7-9 and TRBJ2-1; D is perhaps TRBD2 (5 bases). The germline V gene encodes CDR1 SEHNR and CDR2 FQNEAQ (reference sequence). The CDR3 has 11 amino acids. The V gene lost 1 base and the J gene lost 10 bases, with 5 bases spanning the gap. CDR3 residues: CASSLGEEQFF. CDR3 DNA sequence: TGTGCCAGCAGCTTAGGGGAGGAGCAGTTCTTC.

The chain links TRBV6-5 to TRBJ2-7; a weak D match, TRBD1 (5 bases). CDR1 and CDR2 (germline): MNHEY, SVGAGI. The CDR3 consists of 12 residues. Trimming cost V 6 bases and J 6 bases, with 12 bases left between them. CDR3 DNA: TGTGCCAGCAGCCCAGACAGTTCCGAGCAGTACTTC. Protein product: CASSPDSSEQYF.

This clone is a singleton in its sample. V usage is TRBV10-1 and J usage is TRBJ2-2, with a tentative D call TRBD1 (5 bases). Trimming stripped 7 bases from V and 7 bases from J, with 10 bases between. Germline lookup yields CDR1 WNHNN and CDR2 SYGVQD (reference sequence). The CDR3 has 12 amino acids. As DNA, the CDR3 is TGCGCCAGCACCGGCCAGGGCGGGGAGCTGTTTTTT. Protein product: CASTGQGGELFF.